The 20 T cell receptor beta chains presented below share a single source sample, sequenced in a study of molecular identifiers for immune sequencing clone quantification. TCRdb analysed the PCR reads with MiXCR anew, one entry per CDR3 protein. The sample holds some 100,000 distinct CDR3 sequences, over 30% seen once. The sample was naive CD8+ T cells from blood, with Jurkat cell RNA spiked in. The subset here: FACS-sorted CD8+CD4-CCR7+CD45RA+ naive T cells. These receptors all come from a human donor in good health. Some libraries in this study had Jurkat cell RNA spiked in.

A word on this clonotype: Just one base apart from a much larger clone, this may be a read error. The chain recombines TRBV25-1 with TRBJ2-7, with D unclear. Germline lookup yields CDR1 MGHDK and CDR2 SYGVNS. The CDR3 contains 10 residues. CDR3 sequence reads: CACSAYEQYF. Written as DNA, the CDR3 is TGTGCCTGCAGTGCCTACGAGCAGTACTTC.

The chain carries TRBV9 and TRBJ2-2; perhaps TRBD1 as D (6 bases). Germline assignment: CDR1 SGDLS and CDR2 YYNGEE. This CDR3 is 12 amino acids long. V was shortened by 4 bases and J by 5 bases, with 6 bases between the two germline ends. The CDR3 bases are TGTGCCAGCAGCAGGGGGACCGGGGAGCTGTTTTTT. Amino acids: CASSRGTGELFF.

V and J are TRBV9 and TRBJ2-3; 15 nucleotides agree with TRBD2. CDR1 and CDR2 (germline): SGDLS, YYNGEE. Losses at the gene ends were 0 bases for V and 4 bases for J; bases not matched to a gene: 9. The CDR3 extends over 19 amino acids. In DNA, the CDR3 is TGTGCCAGCAGCGTAGAAGGTGGGACTAGCGGGAGGAGCGCAGATACGCAGTATTTT. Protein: CASSVEGGTSGRSADTQYF.

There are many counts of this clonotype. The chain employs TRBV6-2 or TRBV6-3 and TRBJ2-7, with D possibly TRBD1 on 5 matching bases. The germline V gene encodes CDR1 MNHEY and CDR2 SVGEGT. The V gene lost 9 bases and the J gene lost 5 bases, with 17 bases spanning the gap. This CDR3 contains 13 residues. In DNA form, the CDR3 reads TGTGCCAGGATTCTCCAGGGTGCCCACGAGCAGTACTTC. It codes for CARILQGAHEQYF.

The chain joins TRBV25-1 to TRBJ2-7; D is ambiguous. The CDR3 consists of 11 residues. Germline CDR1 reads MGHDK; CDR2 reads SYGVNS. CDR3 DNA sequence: TGTGCCAGCAGTAGTGCATACGAGCAGGTCGTC. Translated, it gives CASSSAYEQVV.

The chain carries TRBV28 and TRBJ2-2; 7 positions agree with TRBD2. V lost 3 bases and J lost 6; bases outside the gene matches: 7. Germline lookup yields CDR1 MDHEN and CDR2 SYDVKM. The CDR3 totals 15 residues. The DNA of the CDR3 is TGTGCCAGCAGTTTTAGGCCCAGCGGGGCCGGGGAGCTGTTTTTT. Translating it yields CASSFRPSGAGELFF.

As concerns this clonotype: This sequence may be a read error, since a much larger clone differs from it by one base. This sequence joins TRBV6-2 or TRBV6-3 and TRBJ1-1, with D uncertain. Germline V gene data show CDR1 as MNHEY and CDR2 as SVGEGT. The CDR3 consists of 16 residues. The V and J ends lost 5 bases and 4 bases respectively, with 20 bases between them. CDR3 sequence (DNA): TGTGCCAGCAGTGTCATCTGGGATTATGCGAGCACTGAAGCTTTCTTT. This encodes CASSVIWDYASTEAFF.

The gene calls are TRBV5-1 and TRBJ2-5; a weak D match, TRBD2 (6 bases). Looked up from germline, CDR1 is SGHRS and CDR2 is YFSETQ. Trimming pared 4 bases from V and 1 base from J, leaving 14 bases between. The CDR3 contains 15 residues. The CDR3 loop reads CASSPAGRIQETQYF. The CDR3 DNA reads TGCGCCAGCAGCCCTGCGGGACGGATCCAAGAGACCCAGTACTTC.

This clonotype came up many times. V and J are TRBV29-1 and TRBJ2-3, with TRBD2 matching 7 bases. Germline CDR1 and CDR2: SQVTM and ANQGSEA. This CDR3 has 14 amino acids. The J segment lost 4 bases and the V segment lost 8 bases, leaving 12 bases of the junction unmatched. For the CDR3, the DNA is TGCAGCTACCGCGGGGGAGTGGAAGCAGATACGCAGTATTTT. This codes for CSYRGGVEADTQYF.

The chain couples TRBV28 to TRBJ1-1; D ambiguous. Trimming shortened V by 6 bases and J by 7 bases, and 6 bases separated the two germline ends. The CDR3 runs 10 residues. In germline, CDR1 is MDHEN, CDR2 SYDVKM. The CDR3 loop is CASRDGEAFF. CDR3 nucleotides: TGTGCCAGCAGGGACGGTGAAGCTTTCTTT.

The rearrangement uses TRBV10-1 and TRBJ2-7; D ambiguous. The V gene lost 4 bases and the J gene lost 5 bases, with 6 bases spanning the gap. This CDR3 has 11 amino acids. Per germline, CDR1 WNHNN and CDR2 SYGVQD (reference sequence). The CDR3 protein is CASSGENEQYF. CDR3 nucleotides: TGCGCCAGCAGTGGGGAAAACGAGCAGTACTTC.

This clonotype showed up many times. Here the CDR3 reads CASRSDDRARGEQFF. The CDR3 DNA sequence: TGTGCCAGCAGATCGGACGACAGGGCGCGGGGAGAGCAGTTCTTC. The chain carries TRBV12-3 or TRBV12-4 and TRBJ2-1; a possible D gene is TRBD1 (7 bases). The CDR3 totals 15 residues. With 6 bases removed from V and 10 bases from J, the gap between germline ends came to 22 bases.

Here the CDR3 reads CASGDTGISDTQYF. DNA of the CDR3: TGTGCTAGTGGTGATACCGGAATCTCAGATACGCAGTATTTT. This chain connects TRBV12-5 to TRBJ2-3, with D uncertain. Germline loops: CDR1 LGHNT, CDR2 FRNRAP. With 5 bases removed from V and 4 bases from J, the gap between germline ends came to 13 bases. CDR3 length: 14 residues.

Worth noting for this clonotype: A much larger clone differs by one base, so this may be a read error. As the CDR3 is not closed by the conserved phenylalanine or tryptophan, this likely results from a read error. CDR3 region: CSVEDRDYTGELFL. The DNA of the CDR3 is TGCAGCGTTGAAGACAGGGATTACACCGGGGAGCTGTTTCTT. This chain uses TRBV29-1 with TRBJ2-2; TRBD1 is a possible D gene (5 bases). From germline, CDR1 is SQVTM and CDR2 ANQGSEA. V was shortened by 0 bases and J by 3 bases, with 8 bases between the two germline ends. The CDR3 consists of 14 residues.

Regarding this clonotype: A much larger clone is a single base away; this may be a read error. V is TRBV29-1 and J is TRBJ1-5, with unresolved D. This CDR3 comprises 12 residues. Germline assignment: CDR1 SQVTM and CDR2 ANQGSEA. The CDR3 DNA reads TGCAGCGTCCGGGAATACAATCAGCCCCAGCGTTTT. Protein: CSVREYNQPQRF.

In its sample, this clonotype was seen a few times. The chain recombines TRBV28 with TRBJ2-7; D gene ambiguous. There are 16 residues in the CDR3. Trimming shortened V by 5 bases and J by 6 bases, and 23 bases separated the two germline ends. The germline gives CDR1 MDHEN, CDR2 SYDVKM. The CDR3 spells CASSARMGSLTSEQYF. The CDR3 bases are TGTGCCAGCAGTGCCCGCATGGGGTCCTTAACGAGCGAGCAGTACTTC.

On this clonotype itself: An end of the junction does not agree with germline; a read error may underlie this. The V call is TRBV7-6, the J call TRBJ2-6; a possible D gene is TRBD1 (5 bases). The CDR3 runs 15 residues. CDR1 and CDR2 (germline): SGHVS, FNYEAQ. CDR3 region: CASSLVGAGANALTF. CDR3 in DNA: TGTGCCAGCAGCTTGGTGGGTGCTGGGGCCAACGCCCTGACTTTC. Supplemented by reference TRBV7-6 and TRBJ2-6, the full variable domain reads GAGVSQSPRYKVTKRGQDVALRCDPISGHVSLYWYRQALGQGPEFLTYFNYEAQQDKSGLPNDRFSAERPEGSISTLTIQRTEQRDSAMYRCASSLVGAGANALTFGAGSRLTVL.

CDR3 coding DNA: TGCAGCGTTGTCGGGGGGGGCTTCAATGGCTACACCTTC. Its translation is CSVVGGGFNGYTF. This rearrangement joins TRBV29-1 to TRBJ1-2, with D perhaps TRBD1 (6 bases). Germline V gene sequence: CDR1 SQVTM, CDR2 ANQGSEA. The CDR3 extends over 13 amino acids. V lost 4 bases to trimming and J lost 6 bases, with 15 bases between them.

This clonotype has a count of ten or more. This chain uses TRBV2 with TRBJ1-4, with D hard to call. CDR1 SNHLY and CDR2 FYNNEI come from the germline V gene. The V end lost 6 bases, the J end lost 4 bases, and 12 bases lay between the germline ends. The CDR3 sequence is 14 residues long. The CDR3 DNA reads TGTGCCAGCAGGTCCCGGGAGGGTAATGAAAAACTGTTTTTT. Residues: CASRSREGNEKLFF.

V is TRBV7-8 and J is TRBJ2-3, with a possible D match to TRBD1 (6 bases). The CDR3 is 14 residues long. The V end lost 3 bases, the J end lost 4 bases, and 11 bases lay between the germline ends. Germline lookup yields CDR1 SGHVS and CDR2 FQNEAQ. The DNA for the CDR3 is TGTGCCAGCAGCTTTTACAGGGTCCCAGATACGCAGTATTTT. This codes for CASSFYRVPDTQYF.